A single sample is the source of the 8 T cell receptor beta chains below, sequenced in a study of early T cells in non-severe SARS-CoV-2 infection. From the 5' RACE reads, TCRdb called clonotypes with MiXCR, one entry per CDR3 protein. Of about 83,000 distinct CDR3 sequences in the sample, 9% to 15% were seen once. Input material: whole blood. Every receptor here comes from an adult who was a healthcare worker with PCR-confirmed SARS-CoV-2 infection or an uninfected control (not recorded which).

The CDR3 loop reads CASSLRRGGWRTEAFF. The CDR3 coding sequence is TGTGCCAGCAGCCTGAGGCGGGGGGGCTGGAGGACTGAAGCTTTCTTT. This rearrangement joins TRBV12-3 or TRBV12-4 to TRBJ1-1; a possible D gene is TRBD1 (6 bases). The CDR3 spans 16 residues. V was shortened by 6 bases and J by 5 bases, with 22 bases between the two germline ends.

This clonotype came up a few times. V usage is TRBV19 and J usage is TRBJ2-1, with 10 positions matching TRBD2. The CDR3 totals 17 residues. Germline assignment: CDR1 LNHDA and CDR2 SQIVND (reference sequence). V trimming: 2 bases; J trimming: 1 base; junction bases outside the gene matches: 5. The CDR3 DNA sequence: TGTGCCAGTAGTATAAGAGCTAGCGGGAGTTCCTACAATGAGCAGTTCTTC. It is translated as CASSIRASGSSYNEQFF.

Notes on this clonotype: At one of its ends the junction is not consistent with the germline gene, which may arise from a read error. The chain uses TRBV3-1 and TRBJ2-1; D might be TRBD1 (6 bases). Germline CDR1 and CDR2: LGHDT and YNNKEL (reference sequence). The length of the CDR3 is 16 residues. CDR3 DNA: TGTGCCAGCAGCCAGAGAACAGGGAGAATTAACAATAAGCAGTTCTTC. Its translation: CASSQRTGRINNKQFF.

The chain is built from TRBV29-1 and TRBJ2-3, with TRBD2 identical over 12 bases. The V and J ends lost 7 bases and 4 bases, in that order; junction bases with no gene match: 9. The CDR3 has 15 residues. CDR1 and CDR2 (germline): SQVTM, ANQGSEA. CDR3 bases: TGCAGCGCCCGGACTAGCGGGAAGTCGGCAGATACGCAGTATTTT. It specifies CSARTSGKSADTQYF.

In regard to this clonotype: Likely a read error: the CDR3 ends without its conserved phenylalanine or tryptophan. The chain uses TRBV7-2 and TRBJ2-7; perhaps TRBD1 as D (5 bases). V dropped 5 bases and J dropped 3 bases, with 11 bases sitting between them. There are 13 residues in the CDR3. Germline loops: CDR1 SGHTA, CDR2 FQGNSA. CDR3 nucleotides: TGTGCCAGCAGCCCACAGACAGTCTACGAGCAGTACTTG. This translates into CASSPQTVYEQYL.

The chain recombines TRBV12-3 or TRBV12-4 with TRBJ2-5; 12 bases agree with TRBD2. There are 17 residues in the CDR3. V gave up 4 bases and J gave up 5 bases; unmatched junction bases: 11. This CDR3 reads CASSSSTSGSFGETQYF. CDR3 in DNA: TGTGCCAGCAGTTCCTCGACTAGCGGGAGTTTCGGGGAGACCCAGTACTTC.

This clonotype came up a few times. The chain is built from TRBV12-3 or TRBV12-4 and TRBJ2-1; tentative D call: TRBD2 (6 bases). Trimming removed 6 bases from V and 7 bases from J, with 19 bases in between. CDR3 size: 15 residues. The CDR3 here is CASSEGLATNNEQFF. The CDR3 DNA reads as TGTGCCAGCAGCGAAGGGCTAGCGACGAATAATGAGCAGTTCTTC.

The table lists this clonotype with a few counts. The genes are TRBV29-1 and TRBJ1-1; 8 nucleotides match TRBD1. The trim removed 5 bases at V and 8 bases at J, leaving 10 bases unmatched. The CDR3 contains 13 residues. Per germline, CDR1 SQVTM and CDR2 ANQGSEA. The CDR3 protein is CSVRKGQVAEAFF. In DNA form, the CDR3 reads TGCAGCGTTAGGAAGGGACAGGTAGCGGAAGCTTTCTTT.